One sample yielded the 19 T cell receptor beta chains listed below, sequenced in a study of immune characterization of retroperitoneal liposarcoma. TCRdb called the PCR reads again in MiXCR, with one record for every CDR3 protein. The table shows more than 15,000 distinct CDR3 sequences, with 37% occurring only once. Specimen: blood. These receptors all stem from a male donor with retroperitoneal liposarcoma.

The chain uses TRBV12-5 and TRBJ2-7; D is possibly TRBD1 (6 bases). Trimming stripped 6 bases from V and 0 bases from J, with 15 bases between. Germline assignment: CDR1 LGHNT and CDR2 FRNRAP. The CDR3 covers 15 residues. The CDR3 protein is CASGKTGPPSYEQYF. DNA of the CDR3: TGTGCTAGTGGCAAAACAGGGCCCCCCTCCTACGAGCAGTACTTC.

By its share, this clonotype is medium-sized. This chain connects TRBV6-1 to TRBJ2-3, with 9 bases that match TRBD2. CDR1 is MNHNS and CDR2 is SASEGT in the germline V gene. With 7 bases clipped from V and 6 bases from J, the junction kept 11 bases outside the gene matches. The CDR3 is 15 amino acids. The CDR3 region is CASNPLVAGDDTQYF. In DNA form, the CDR3 reads TGTGCCAGCAACCCCCTGGTAGCGGGAGACGATACGCAGTATTTT.

This clonotype was detected ten times or more. This chain links TRBV6-1 with TRBJ2-2, with D tentatively TRBD2 (5 bases). The CDR3 extends over 15 amino acids. CDR1 and CDR2 from the germline V gene are MNHNS and SASEGT. V was trimmed by 2 bases and J by 6 bases, leaving 13 bases between them. DNA of the CDR3: TGTGCCAGCAGTGAATTTCCTAGCCCGTCCGGGGAGCTGTTTTTT. Translated: CASSEFPSPSGELFF.

This clonotype was recorded at least ten times. This chain joins TRBV27 and TRBJ2-1, with 9 bases lining up with TRBD1. This CDR3 comprises 15 residues. Trimming at V came to 4 bases and at J to 4 bases, leaving 5 bases not matched to a gene. The V gene's germline CDR1 is MNHEY and CDR2 SMNVEV (reference sequence). CDR3 residues: CASSSSDRGYNEQFF. DNA for the CDR3: TGTGCCAGCAGTTCGTCGGACAGGGGTTACAATGAGCAGTTCTTC.

The chain employs TRBV11-2 and TRBJ2-1; 8 nucleotides align to TRBD2. CDR3 size: 16 residues. The J segment lost 4 bases and the V segment lost 1 base, leaving 6 bases of the junction unmatched. Germline CDR1 and CDR2: SGHAT and FQNNGV. This CDR3 reads CASSLVGTRAYNEQFF. CDR3 nucleotide sequence: TGTGCCAGCAGCTTAGTAGGGACTAGGGCTTACAATGAGCAGTTCTTC.

This clonotype appeared many times. V is TRBV6-9 and J is TRBJ2-1; 7 positions agree with TRBD2. CDR1 MNHGY and CDR2 SVAAGI come from the germline V gene. The ends lost 2 bases at V and 1 base at J; junction bases unmatched: 11. This CDR3 spans 18 amino acids. The CDR3 DNA sequence: TGTGCCAGCAGTTATCCACCAAGGGGCGGGAGTTCCTACAATGAGCAGTTCTTC. Encoded protein: CASSYPPRGGSSYNEQFF.

This clonotype has a count of ten or more. V gene TRBV6-5 combines with J gene TRBJ2-1; D not resolved. The CDR3 is made up of 15 amino acids. From germline, CDR1 is MNHEY and CDR2 SVGAGI. V was shortened by 0 bases and J by 10 bases, with 16 bases between the two germline ends. CDR3 sequence: CASSYSPARDYEQFF. DNA for the CDR3: TGTGCCAGCAGTTACTCGCCAGCCCGAGATTACGAGCAGTTCTTC.

In this sample, this clonotype is medium-sized. The CDR3, as DNA: TGTGCCAGCAGCACAAGTTGGTACCAAGAGACCCAGTTCTTC. Translation: CASSTSWYQETQFF. The chain combines TRBV6-1 with TRBJ2-5, with unresolved D. Gene TRBJ2-1 matches the end of the DNA better, so the J call may be wrong. The CDR3 has 14 amino acids. CDR1 is MNHNS, CDR2 SASEGT, per germline.

V gene TRBV12-3 or TRBV12-4 combines with J gene TRBJ2-3; tentatively, D is TRBD2 (5 bases). V lost 6 bases and J lost 2, with 21 bases in between. The CDR3 totals 17 residues. CDR3 region: CASSTSVLLGNTDTQYF. The CDR3 DNA reads as TGTGCCAGCAGCACCTCTGTGCTACTCGGGAACACAGATACGCAGTATTTT.

This clonotype qualifies as medium-sized. The V gene is TRBV6-1, the J gene TRBJ2-1; maybe TRBD2 (6 bases). Germline lookup yields CDR1 MNHNS and CDR2 SASEGT. The CDR3 loop spans 14 amino acids. Trimming shortened V by 7 bases and J by 1 base, and 11 bases separated the two germline ends. The CDR3 DNA sequence: TGTGCCAGCATAATAGGGACTTCCTACAATGAGCAGTTCTTC. Translating it yields CASIIGTSYNEQFF.

This clonotype has at least ten counts. The chain employs TRBV11-3 and TRBJ2-5; unclear D gene. The germline V gene has CDR1 SGHNT and CDR2 YENEEA. The CDR3 totals 13 residues. Trimming removed 4 bases at V and 3 bases at J, with 9 bases between. The CDR3 region is CASSSLSKETQYF. The CDR3 nucleotides read TGTGCCAGCAGCTCCCTCTCAAAAGAGACCCAGTACTTC.

V usage is TRBV10-1 and J usage is TRBJ1-1, with D hard to call. V gave up 2 bases and J gave up 1 base, with 5 bases separating them. This CDR3 contains 13 residues. CDR1 and CDR2 (germline): WNHNN, SYGVQD (reference sequence). The CDR3 DNA sequence: TGCGCCAGCAGTGAGCGACAGAACACTGAAGCTTTCTTT. Protein sequence: CASSERQNTEAFF.

This clonotype turned up a few times. The rearrangement links TRBV12-5 to TRBJ2-3; 9 bases map to TRBD2. This CDR3 is built from 16 residues. Losses at the gene ends were 6 bases for V and 2 bases for J; bases not matched to a gene: 9. Germline assignment: CDR1 LGHNT and CDR2 FRNRAP. In DNA form, the CDR3 reads TGTGCTAGTGGAAGGGGGCTAGCGGGAAACACAGATACGCAGTATTTT. As protein: CASGRGLAGNTDTQYF.

The gene calls are TRBV28 and TRBJ1-1; TRBD1 might be the D (5 bases). V lost 5 bases, J lost 4 bases, and 14 bases lay in between. Germline V gene sequence: CDR1 MDHEN, CDR2 SYDVKM. The CDR3 extends over 14 amino acids. The CDR3 nucleotides read TGTGCCAGCAGTGTCGGGGGAGGGTTCACTGAAGCTTTCTTT. It translates to CASSVGGGFTEAFF.

By share, this clonotype counts as medium-sized. The rearrangement links TRBV12-3 or TRBV12-4 to TRBJ2-1; D might be TRBD2 (5 bases). CDR3 size: 13 residues. V was pared by 2 bases and J by 8 bases, with 10 bases between. The CDR3 region has the DNA TGTGCCAGCAGTTTATGGTCCGGGGATGAGCAGTTCTTC. The encoded protein is CASSLWSGDEQFF.

This clonotype is categorized as medium-sized. The chain employs TRBV6-1 and TRBJ2-1; D not certain. The V end lost 5 bases, the J end lost 13 bases, and 15 bases lay between the germline ends. This CDR3 spans 12 amino acids. Germline-derived CDR1 and CDR2 are MNHNS and SASEGT. The CDR3 reads CASSYNQETQFF. CDR3 coding DNA: TGTGCCAGCAGTTATAACCAAGAGACCCAGTTCTTC.

The chain has TRBV6-2 or TRBV6-3 and TRBJ2-1; the match to TRBD2 covers 14 bases. Germline CDR1 MNHEY, CDR2 SVGEGT. With V trimmed by 4 bases and J by 4 bases, 6 bases remained unmatched. This CDR3 region has 17 residues. DNA of the CDR3: TGTGCCAGCAGTTGGACTAGCGGGAGGCTATGGTACAATGAGCAGTTCTTC. This encodes CASSWTSGRLWYNEQFF.

The chain combines TRBV11-3 with TRBJ2-1; 7 bases line up with TRBD2. From germline, CDR1 is SGHNT and CDR2 YENEEA. The CDR3 is made up of 15 amino acids. Trimming removed 0 bases from V and 10 bases from J; junction bases left unmatched: 9. In DNA form, the CDR3 reads TGTGCCAGCAGCTTAGATGGACTAGGGGATAGGGAGCAGTTCTTC. This sequence encodes CASSLDGLGDREQFF.

The chain's CDR3 is CASSTLAVSYNEQFF. CDR3 in DNA: TGTGCCAGCAGTACCCTAGCGGTCTCCTACAATGAGCAGTTCTTC. The gene calls are TRBV7-2 and TRBJ2-1, with 7 bases that match TRBD2. Germline CDR1 reads SGHTA; CDR2 reads FQGNSA. Trimming at V came to 6 bases and at J to 0 bases, leaving 5 bases not matched to a gene. The CDR3 has 15 amino acids.